This TCR beta chain was identified during a study of shared clonotypes between healthy human individuals. Terminally differentiated effector memory CD45RA+ cells were left out of the naive CD8 fraction, which was CD45RO-negative and positively selected for CCR7. With respect to this clone: Its antigen is not identified.

The CDR3 totals 15 residues. Trimming stripped 1 base from V and 6 bases from J, with 16 bases between. CDR1 and CDR2 (germline): MNHEY, SMNVEV (reference sequence). Under the authors' procedure: Filtering was not the same, since immunoSEQ gave junction-only sequences without quality scores. TCRdb keeps only in-frame clones here, not all; method: immunoSEQ multiplex PCR. The V and J calls and clone size come from that table; D and trimming were worked out from the DNA. The data show about 2.1 million clones, roughly 93% seen once. Findings of the study overall: When naive CD4 clonotypes were compared across a few donors, 5% to 5.5% were shared. Lower generation probabilities were found for non-shared clonotypes than for those shared by all four donors.

The source of this sequence is a man in his late teens or twenties in good health. Some clones in this sample may be carry-over from other donors' samples. This chain joins TRBV27 and TRBJ2-7; D possibly corresponds to TRBD1 (7 bases). The sequencing input was naive CD8+ T cells from PBMCs. The CDR3 loop is CASSLWAGGGGEQYF. The CDR3 DNA reads TGTGCCAGCAGTTTATGGGCCGGAGGGGGCGGCGAGCAGTACTTC.